Shown below are 15 T cell receptor beta chains from a single sample sequenced in a study of T cell repertoires in cytomegalovirus infection. These TCRs are of unknown antigen specificity. TCRdb called the reads again in MiXCR, with one record for every CDR3 protein. The sample contains about 130,000 distinct CDR3 sequences, approximately 30% of which appear only once. This sample comprised CD8+ T cells from cultured PBMCs, obtained from culture after CMV antigen stimulation. Source of these receptors: a human donor in good health (CMV status not recorded). Some clones in this sample may be carry-over from other donors' samples.

The chain joins TRBV5-1 to TRBJ1-2; 8 bases map to TRBD1. Germline V gives CDR1 SGHRS, CDR2 YFSETQ. The junction had 7 bases not matched to a gene; V was cut back by 3 bases and J by 3 bases. The CDR3 is made up of 15 amino acids. The CDR3 spells CASSSGQALYYGYTF. CDR3 nucleotides: TGCGCCAGCAGCTCGGGACAGGCGTTGTACTATGGCTACACCTTC. Looking up the rest from reference TRBV5-1 and TRBJ1-2 gives the full variable domain: KAGVTQTPRYLIKTRGQQVTLSCSPISGHRSVSWYQQTPGQGLQFLFEYFSETQRNKGNFPGRFSGRQFSNSRSEMNVSTLELGDSALYLCASSSGQALYYGYTFGSGTRLTVV.

This chain joins TRBV27 and TRBJ2-7; D is unclear. The germline CDR1 and CDR2 sequences are MNHEY and SMNVEV (reference sequence). The CDR3 length is 14 residues. Trimming left V 6 bases short and J 0 bases short, with 12 bases between. Written as DNA, the CDR3 is TGTGCCAGCAGCCGGACGTGGAGCTCCTACGAGCAGTACTTC. Translated: CASSRTWSSYEQYF.

The CDR3 here is CASSSDRSPKNLYGYTF. The CDR3 DNA follows: TGTGCCAGCAGCTCCGATAGGTCGCCTAAGAACCTTTATGGCTACACCTTC. This sequence joins TRBV5-4 and TRBJ1-2; D not resolved. The CDR3 sequence is 17 residues long. The V end lost 3 bases, the J end lost 5 bases, and 23 bases lay between the germline ends. CDR1 and CDR2 from the germline V gene are SGHNT and YYREEE (reference sequence).

Only one count was recorded for this clonotype. The genes are TRBV5-6 and TRBJ2-7; 9 nucleotides match TRBD1. Germline V gene data show CDR1 as SGHDT and CDR2 as YYEEEE. Trimming removed 4 bases from V and 3 bases from J; junction bases left unmatched: 11. CDR3 size: 16 residues. This CDR3 reads CASSERQGGIDYEQYF. Written as DNA, the CDR3 is TGTGCCAGCAGCGAAAGACAGGGGGGAATCGACTACGAGCAGTACTTC.

There are many counts of this clonotype. The chain employs TRBV6-2 or TRBV6-3 and TRBJ2-1; 8 positions agree with TRBD1. V shed 0 bases and J 8 bases; nucleotides not matched to a gene: 9. The CDR3 length is 16 residues. In germline, CDR1 is MNHEY, CDR2 SVGEGT. CDR3 sequence (DNA): TGTGCCAGCAGTTACTCGCCCCTCGGACAGGGTTATGAGCAGTTCTTC. Translation gives CASSYSPLGQGYEQFF.

The chain employs TRBV7-2 and TRBJ2-1, with 10 bases aligning to TRBD2. Germline V gene data show CDR1 as SGHTA and CDR2 as FQGNSA. Unmatched junction bases numbered 10, after V lost 6 bases and J lost 8 bases. The CDR3 runs to 15 residues. CDR3 nucleotide sequence: TGTGCCAGCAGACCGCAGCGGGGGGGTAGGGATGAGCAGTTCTTC. As protein: CASRPQRGGRDEQFF.

This chain uses TRBV2 with TRBJ1-5; 7 bases are a match to TRBD1. There are 15 residues in the CDR3. After removal of 2 bases from V and 6 bases from J, the junction contained 7 bases not matched to a gene. Germline CDR1 is SNHLY and CDR2 is FYNNEI. The CDR3 spells CASSERTGGGQPQHF. In DNA form, the CDR3 reads TGTGCCAGCAGTGAAAGGACAGGAGGAGGTCAGCCCCAGCATTTT.

This clonotype was counted a few times. This sequence joins TRBV7-6 and TRBJ2-4, with 8 bases lining up with TRBD1. The CDR3 length is 12 residues. Trimming at V came to 6 bases and at J to 9 bases, leaving 4 bases not matched to a gene. Germline V lookup: CDR1 SGHVS, CDR2 FNYEAQ. Here the CDR3 reads CASSLTGGIQYF. The DNA of the CDR3 is TGTGCCAGCAGTTTAACAGGGGGCATTCAGTACTTC.

This clonotype appeared a few times. The chain carries TRBV7-6 and TRBJ2-7; a weak D match, TRBD1 (5 bases). Trimming took 4 bases from V and 5 from J, leaving 12 bases between them. The germline V gene encodes CDR1 SGHVS and CDR2 FNYEAQ. The CDR3 loop spans 13 amino acids. DNA of the CDR3: TGTGCCAGCAGCTCCTATTTCAGGGACGAGCAGTACTTC. Protein: CASSSYFRDEQYF.

V usage is TRBV27 and J usage is TRBJ1-5; a weak D match, TRBD1 (6 bases). The V gene lost 8 bases and the J gene lost 2 bases, with 16 bases spanning the gap. The CDR3 loop spans 15 amino acids. Germline CDR1 reads MNHEY; CDR2 reads SMNVEV (reference sequence). CDR3 amino acids: CASSPPGARNQPQHF. The CDR3 DNA reads as TGTGCCAGCTCCCCCCCGGGGGCGCGCAATCAGCCCCAGCATTTT.

The chain links TRBV12-3 or TRBV12-4 to TRBJ1-2, with D perhaps TRBD1 (6 bases). The ends were cut back, 7 bases at V and 1 base at J, with 13 bases in the middle. The length of the CDR3 is 14 residues. The CDR3 is CASTPGHHNYGYTF. The CDR3 DNA follows: TGTGCCAGCACCCCGGGACACCATAACTATGGCTACACCTTC.

The V call is TRBV4-1, the J call TRBJ1-5; possible D gene TRBD1, 5 bases. The germline V and J ends were trimmed by 0 bases and 0 bases, with 6 bases remaining between them. Per the germline V gene, CDR1 is MGHRA and CDR2 is YSYEKL. This CDR3 is 15 amino acids long. CDR3 nucleotides: TGCGCCAGCAGCCAAGAGGGGGATAGCAATCAGCCCCAGCATTTT. Protein: CASSQEGDSNQPQHF.

In this sample, this clonotype turned up many times. CDR3 protein: CASRQPGPRWETQYF. The CDR3 DNA reads as TGTGCCAGCAGACAACCGGGACCCAGATGGGAGACCCAGTACTTC. The chain combines TRBV7-2 with TRBJ2-5; D may be TRBD1 or TRBD2 (5 bases each). Trimming pared 6 bases from V and 5 bases from J, leaving 19 bases between. The CDR3 contains 15 residues. Germline V CDR1 and CDR2: SGHTA, FQGNSA.

The V call is TRBV5-5, the J call TRBJ2-1; maybe TRBD2 (7 bases). V was shortened by 2 bases and J by 9 bases, with 15 bases between the two germline ends. The length of the CDR3 is 14 residues. CDR1 and CDR2 (germline): SGHKS, YYEKEE (reference sequence). The chain's CDR3 is CASSFPGGGTEQFF. The CDR3, as DNA: TGTGCCAGCAGCTTCCCTGGGGGGGGCACTGAGCAGTTCTTC.

This rearrangement joins TRBV13 to TRBJ1-2; D not resolved. The CDR3 extends over 13 amino acids. CDR1 is PRHDT and CDR2 is FYEKMQ in the germline V gene (reference sequence). The DNA for the CDR3 is TGTGCTACAGCAGGAACACAGCCCTATGGCTACACCTTC. This encodes CATAGTQPYGYTF.